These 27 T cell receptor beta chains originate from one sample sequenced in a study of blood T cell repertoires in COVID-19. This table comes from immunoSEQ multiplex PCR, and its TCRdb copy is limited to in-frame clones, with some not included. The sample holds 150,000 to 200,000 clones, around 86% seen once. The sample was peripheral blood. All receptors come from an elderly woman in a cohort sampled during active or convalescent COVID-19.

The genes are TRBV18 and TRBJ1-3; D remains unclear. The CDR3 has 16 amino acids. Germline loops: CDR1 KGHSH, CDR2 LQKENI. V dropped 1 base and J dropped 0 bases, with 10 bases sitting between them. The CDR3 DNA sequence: TGTGCCAGCTCACCACAAAGCCGGTACTCTGGAAACACCATATATTTT. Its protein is CASSPQSRYSGNTIYF.

CDR3 residues: CASSPSNFRQVPYEQYF. CDR3 DNA: TGTGCCAGCTCACCATCCAATTTTAGACAGGTTCCCTACGAGCAGTACTTC. J is TRBJ2-7 and V is TRBV18, with a tentative D call TRBD1 (6 bases). This CDR3 spans 17 amino acids. CDR1 KGHSH and CDR2 LQKENI come from the germline V gene. V lost 2 bases and J 2 bases, leaving 19 bases between the germline ends.

This chain's CDR3 is CASSPRGLDTEAFF. The CDR3 bases are TGTGCCAGCAGCCCCCGAGGGCTGGACACTGAAGCTTTCTTT. The V gene is TRBV3-1 (or the pseudogene TRBV3-2), the J gene TRBJ1-1; unclear D gene. Trimming stripped 4 bases from V and 3 bases from J, with 12 bases between. The CDR3 covers 14 residues. The germline gives CDR1 LGHDT, CDR2 YNNKEL (reference sequence).

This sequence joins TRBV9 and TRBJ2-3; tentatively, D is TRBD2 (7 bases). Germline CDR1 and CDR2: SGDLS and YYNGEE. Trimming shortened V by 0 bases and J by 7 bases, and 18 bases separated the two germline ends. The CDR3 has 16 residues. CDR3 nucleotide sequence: TGTGCCAGCAGCGTAGGTTCGGGGGGCGCTTCGAATACGCAGTATTTT. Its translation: CASSVGSGGASNTQYF.

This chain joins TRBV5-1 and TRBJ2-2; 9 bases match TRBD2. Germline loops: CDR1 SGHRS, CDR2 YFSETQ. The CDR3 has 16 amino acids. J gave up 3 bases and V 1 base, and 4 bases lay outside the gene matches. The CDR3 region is CASSLLAGGYTGELFF. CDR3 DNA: TGCGCCAGCAGCTTGCTTGCGGGAGGGTACACCGGGGAGCTGTTTTTT.

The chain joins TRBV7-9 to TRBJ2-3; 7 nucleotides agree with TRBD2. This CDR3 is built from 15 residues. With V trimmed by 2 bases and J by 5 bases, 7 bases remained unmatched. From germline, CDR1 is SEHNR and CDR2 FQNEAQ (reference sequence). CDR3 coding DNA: TGTGCCAGCAGCTTAACGAGGGAGGGCCGAGATACGCAGTATTTT. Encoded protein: CASSLTREGRDTQYF.

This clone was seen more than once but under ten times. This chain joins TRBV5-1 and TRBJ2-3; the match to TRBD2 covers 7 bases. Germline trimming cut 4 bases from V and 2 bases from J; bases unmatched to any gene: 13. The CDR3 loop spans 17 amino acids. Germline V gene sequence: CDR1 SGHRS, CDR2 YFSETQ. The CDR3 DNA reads TGCGCCAGCAGCCACTCAGCCGGGACTATACCCACAGATACGCAGTATTTT. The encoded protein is CASSHSAGTIPTDTQYF.

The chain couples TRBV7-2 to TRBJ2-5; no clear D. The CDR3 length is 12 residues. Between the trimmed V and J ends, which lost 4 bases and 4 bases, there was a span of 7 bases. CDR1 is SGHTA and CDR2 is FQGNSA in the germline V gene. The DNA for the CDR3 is TGTGCCAGCAGCTCGGTCGGAGAGACCCAGTACTTC. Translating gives CASSSVGETQYF.

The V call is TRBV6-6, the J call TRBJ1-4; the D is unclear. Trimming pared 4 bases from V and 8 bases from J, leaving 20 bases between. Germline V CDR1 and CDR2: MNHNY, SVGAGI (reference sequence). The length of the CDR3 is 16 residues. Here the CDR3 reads CASSSPAGGKGEKLFF. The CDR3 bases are TGTGCCAGCAGTTCCCCGGCCGGAGGGAAAGGCGAAAAACTGTTTTTT.

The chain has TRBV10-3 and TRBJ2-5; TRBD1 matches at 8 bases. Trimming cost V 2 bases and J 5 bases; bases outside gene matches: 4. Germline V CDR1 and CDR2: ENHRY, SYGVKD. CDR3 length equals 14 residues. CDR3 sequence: CAISEGQGIETQYF. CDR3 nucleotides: TGTGCCATCAGTGAGGGACAGGGAATCGAGACCCAGTACTTC.

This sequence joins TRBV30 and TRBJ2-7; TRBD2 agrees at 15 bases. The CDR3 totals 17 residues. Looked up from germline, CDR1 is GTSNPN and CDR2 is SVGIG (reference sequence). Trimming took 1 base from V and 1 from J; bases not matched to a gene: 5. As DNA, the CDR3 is TGTGCCTGGAGTGCACATGGACTAGCGGGGGGGTCCTACGAGCAGTACTTC. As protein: CAWSAHGLAGGSYEQYF. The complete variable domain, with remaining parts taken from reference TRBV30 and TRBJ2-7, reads SQTIHQWPATLVQPVGSPLSLECTVEGTSNPNLYWYRQAAGRGLQLLFYSVGIGQISSEVPQNLSASRPQDRQFILSSKKLLLSDSGFYLCAWSAHGLAGGSYEQYFGPGTRLTVT.

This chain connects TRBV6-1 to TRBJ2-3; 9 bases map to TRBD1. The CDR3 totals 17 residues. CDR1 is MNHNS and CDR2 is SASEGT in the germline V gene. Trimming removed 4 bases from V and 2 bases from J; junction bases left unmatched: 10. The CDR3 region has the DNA TGTGCCAGCAGTGGGGGACAGGGCGGACCTTCCACAGATACGCAGTATTTT. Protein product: CASSGGQGGPSTDTQYF.

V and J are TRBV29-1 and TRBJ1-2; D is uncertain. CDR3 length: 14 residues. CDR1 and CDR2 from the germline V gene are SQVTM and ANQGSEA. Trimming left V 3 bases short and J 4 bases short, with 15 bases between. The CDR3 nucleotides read TGCAGCGTTGATCGAGCAATAGAGGTCTATGGCTACACCTTC. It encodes CSVDRAIEVYGYTF.

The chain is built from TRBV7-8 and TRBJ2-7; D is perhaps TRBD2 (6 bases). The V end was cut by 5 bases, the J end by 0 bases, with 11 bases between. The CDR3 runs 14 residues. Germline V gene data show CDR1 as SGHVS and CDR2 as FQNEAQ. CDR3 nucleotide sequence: TGTGCCAGCAGCATGGGACTCCGCTCCTACGAGCAGTACGTC. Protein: CASSMGLRSYEQYV.

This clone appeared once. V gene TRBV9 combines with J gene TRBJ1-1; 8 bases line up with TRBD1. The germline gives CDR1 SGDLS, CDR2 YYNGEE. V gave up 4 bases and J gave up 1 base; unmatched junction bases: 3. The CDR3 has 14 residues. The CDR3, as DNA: TGTGCCAGCAGCTTCCAGGGGGCGAACACTGAAGCTTTCTTT. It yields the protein CASSFQGANTEAFF.

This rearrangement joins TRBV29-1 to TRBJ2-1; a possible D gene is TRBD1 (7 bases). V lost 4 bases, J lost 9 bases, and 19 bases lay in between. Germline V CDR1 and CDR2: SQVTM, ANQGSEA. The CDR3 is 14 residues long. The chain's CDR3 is CSVAEGPGGGEQFF. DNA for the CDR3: TGCAGCGTTGCGGAGGGCCCAGGGGGTGGTGAGCAGTTCTTC.

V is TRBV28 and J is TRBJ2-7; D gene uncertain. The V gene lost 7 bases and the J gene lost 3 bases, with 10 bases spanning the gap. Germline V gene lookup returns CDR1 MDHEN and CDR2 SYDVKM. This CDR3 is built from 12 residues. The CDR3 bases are TGTGCCAGCACCTCCCCAGGCTACGAGCAGTACTTC. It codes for CASTSPGYEQYF.

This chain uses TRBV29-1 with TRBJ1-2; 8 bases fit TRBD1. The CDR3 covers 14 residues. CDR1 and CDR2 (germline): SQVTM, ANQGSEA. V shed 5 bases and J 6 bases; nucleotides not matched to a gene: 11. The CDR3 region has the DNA TGCAGCGTTCCGAAGGCCGACAGGGGAGATGGCTACACCTTC. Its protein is CSVPKADRGDGYTF.

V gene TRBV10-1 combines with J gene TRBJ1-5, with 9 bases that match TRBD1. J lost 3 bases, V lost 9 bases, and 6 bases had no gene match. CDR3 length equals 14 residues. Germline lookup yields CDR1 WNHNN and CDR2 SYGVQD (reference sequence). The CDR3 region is CASPGQGDNQPQHF. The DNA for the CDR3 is TGCGCCAGTCCGGGACAGGGAGACAATCAGCCCCAGCATTTT.

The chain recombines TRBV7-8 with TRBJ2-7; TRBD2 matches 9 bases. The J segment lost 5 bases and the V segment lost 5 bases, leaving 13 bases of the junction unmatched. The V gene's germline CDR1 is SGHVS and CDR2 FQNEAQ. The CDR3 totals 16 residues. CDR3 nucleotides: TGTGCCAGCAGCCCCAGCGGGGGGTCGTGGGCGAACGAGCAGTACTTC. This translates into CASSPSGGSWANEQYF.

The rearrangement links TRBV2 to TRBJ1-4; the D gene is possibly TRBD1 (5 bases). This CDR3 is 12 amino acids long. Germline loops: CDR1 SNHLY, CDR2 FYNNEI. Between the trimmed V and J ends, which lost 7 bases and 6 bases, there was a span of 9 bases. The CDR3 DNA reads TGTGCCAGCACAGGGTATCATGAAAAACTGTTTTTT. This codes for CASTGYHEKLFF.

The CDR3 here is CASSSRDSQETQYF. The CDR3, as DNA: TGTGCCAGCAGCAGCCGGGACTCGCAAGAGACCCAGTACTTC. The chain carries TRBV9 and TRBJ2-5; D is possibly TRBD2 (6 bases). Germline-derived CDR1 and CDR2 are SGDLS and YYNGEE. V was trimmed by 4 bases and J by 2 bases, leaving 12 bases between them. The CDR3 is 14 amino acids.

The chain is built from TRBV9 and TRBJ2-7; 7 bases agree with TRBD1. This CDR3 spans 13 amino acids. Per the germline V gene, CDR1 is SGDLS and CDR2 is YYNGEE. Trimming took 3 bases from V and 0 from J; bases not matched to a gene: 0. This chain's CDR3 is CASSGDSSYEQYF. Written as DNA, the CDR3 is TGTGCCAGCAGCGGGGACAGCTCCTACGAGCAGTACTTC.

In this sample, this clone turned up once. The CDR3 loop reads CASSLQREARSSYEQYV. CDR3 bases: TGCGCCAGCAGTCTCCAGAGGGAGGCTCGGAGCTCCTACGAGCAGTACGTC. The J gene is TRBJ2-7, the V gene TRBV23-1; D possibly corresponds to TRBD2 (6 bases). TRBV23-1 is recorded as an ORF, its role being uncertain. This CDR3 is 17 amino acids long. Trimming stripped 4 bases from V and 0 bases from J, with 19 bases between.

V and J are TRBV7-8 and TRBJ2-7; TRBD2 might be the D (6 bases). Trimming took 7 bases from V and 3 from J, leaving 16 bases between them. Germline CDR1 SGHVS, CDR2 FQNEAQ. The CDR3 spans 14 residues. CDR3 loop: CASTNARRGYEQYF. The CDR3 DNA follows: TGTGCCAGCACCAATGCCAGGAGGGGCTACGAGCAGTACTTC.

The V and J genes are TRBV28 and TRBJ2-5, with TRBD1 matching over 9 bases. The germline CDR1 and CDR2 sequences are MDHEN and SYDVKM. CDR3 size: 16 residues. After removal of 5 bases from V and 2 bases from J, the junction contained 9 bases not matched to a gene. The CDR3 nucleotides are TGTGCCAGCAGTGGGGGGACAGGGCGAGGGCAAGAGACCCAGTACTTC. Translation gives CASSGGTGRGQETQYF.

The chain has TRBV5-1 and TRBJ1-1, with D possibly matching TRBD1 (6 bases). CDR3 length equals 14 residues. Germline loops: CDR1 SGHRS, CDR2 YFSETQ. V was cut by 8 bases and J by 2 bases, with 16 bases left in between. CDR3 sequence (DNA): TGCGCCAGTGCGGGGGGCTGGAGAAACACTGAAGCTTTCTTT. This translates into CASAGGWRNTEAFF.